Shown below are 15 T cell receptor beta chains from a single sample sequenced in a study of blood T cell repertoires in COVID-19. Repertoires were generated with immunoSEQ multiplex PCR, while TCRdb's copy carries only in-frame clones and drops some. The sample has 210,000 or so clones; 90% are singletons. Sequenced: peripheral blood. The receptors were sampled from a man aged 45-65 years with acute or convalescent COVID-19.

This clone was detected once. The chain recombines TRBV19 with TRBJ2-2; D unresolved. V dropped 6 bases and J dropped 6 bases, with 11 bases sitting between them. Germline values: CDR1 LNHDA, CDR2 SQIVND (reference sequence). The CDR3 totals 13 residues. Here the CDR3 reads CASSPVDAGELFF. CDR3 sequence (DNA): TGTGCCAGTAGCCCGGTAGATGCCGGGGAGCTGTTTTTT.

The chain uses TRBV4-3 and TRBJ2-5; D is possibly TRBD2 (5 bases). This CDR3 contains 15 residues. V lost 0 bases to trimming and J lost 5 bases, with 13 bases between them. Per germline, CDR1 LGHNA and CDR2 YSLEER. The CDR3 spells CASSQEIAGGETQYF. DNA of the CDR3: TGCGCCAGCAGCCAAGAGATCGCGGGTGGGGAGACCCAGTACTTC.

The chain combines TRBV10-3 with TRBJ2-3; 7 bases agree with TRBD2. CDR1 ENHRY and CDR2 SYGVKD come from the germline V gene. The CDR3 has 18 residues. V dropped 8 bases and J dropped 1; count of bases not matched to a gene: 18. CDR3 DNA sequence: TGTGCCATCGGGGGGGGTCGGGGGAGGCGGAGTGGCACAGATACGCAGTATTTT. Its translation: CAIGGGRGRRSGTDTQYF.

The V gene is TRBV19, the J gene TRBJ1-1, with D possibly matching TRBD1 (6 bases). The V end lost 6 bases, the J end lost 1 base, and 18 bases lay between the germline ends. Germline lookup yields CDR1 LNHDA and CDR2 SQIVND (reference sequence). CDR3 length: 16 residues. The CDR3, as DNA: TGTGCCAGTAGCGAAGACAGGCCTTGGGGGAACACTGAAGCTTTCTTT. It is translated as CASSEDRPWGNTEAFF.

This chain connects TRBV28 to TRBJ1-5, with D perhaps TRBD1 (5 bases). CDR3 length: 15 amino acids. Trimming took 4 bases from V and 0 from J, leaving 10 bases between them. CDR1 is MDHEN and CDR2 is SYDVKM in the germline V gene. DNA for the CDR3: TGTGCCAGCAGTTCCCTTGACAGTAGCAATCAGCCCCAGCATTTT. This encodes CASSSLDSSNQPQHF.

V is TRBV27 and J is TRBJ2-7; TRBD1 aligns across 7 bases. In germline, CDR1 is MNHEY, CDR2 SMNVEV (reference sequence). The J segment lost 1 base and the V segment lost 8 bases, leaving 8 bases of the junction unmatched. The CDR3 is 14 residues long. CDR3 sequence: CASGKTGISYEQYF. Here the CDR3 DNA reads TGTGCCAGCGGAAAGACAGGGATATCCTACGAGCAGTACTTC.

The chain couples TRBV5-1 to TRBJ2-1; D call uncertain. From germline, CDR1 is SGHRS and CDR2 YFSETQ. The CDR3 consists of 14 residues. Trimming left V 0 bases short and J 5 bases short, with 9 bases between. The CDR3 nucleotides are TGCGCCAGCAGCTTGGTGGCAAAGAACAATGAGCAGTTCTTC. This encodes CASSLVAKNNEQFF. Full variable domain (rest looked up from reference TRBV5-1 and TRBJ2-1): KAGVTQTPRYLIKTRGQQVTLSCSPISGHRSVSWYQQTPGQGLQFLFEYFSETQRNKGNFPGRFSGRQFSNSRSEMNVSTLELGDSALYLCASSLVAKNNEQFFGPGTRLTVL.

The chain links TRBV7-8 to TRBJ1-4, with D maybe TRBD1 (6 bases). This CDR3 comprises 15 residues. V was clipped by 0 bases and J by 8 bases, with 13 bases between them. Germline CDR1 and CDR2: SGHVS and FQNEAQ. In DNA, the CDR3 is TGTGCCAGCAGCTTAGCTGGGGGGGCGCGGGAAAAACTGTTTTTT. This gives the protein CASSLAGGAREKLFF.

The chain joins TRBV7-8 to TRBJ2-1; TRBD1 matches at 7 bases. Germline lookup yields CDR1 SGHVS and CDR2 FQNEAQ. With V trimmed by 6 bases and J by 5 bases, 4 bases remained unmatched. The CDR3 runs 13 residues. CDR3 coding DNA: TGTGCCAGCAGGCAGGGGGTGAACAATGAGCAGTTCTTC. Amino acids: CASRQGVNNEQFF.

The rearrangement uses TRBV7-7 and TRBJ2-5; D is undetermined. The CDR3 is 15 residues long. From germline, CDR1 is SSHAT and CDR2 FNYEAQ (reference sequence). V dropped 0 bases and J dropped 2 bases, with 10 bases sitting between them. In DNA, the CDR3 is TGTGCCAGCAGCTTAGCGGGCGTCCGTCAAGAGACCCAGTACTTC. This encodes CASSLAGVRQETQYF.

The J gene is TRBJ2-7, the V gene TRBV9, with 14 bases lining up with TRBD2. The trim removed 1 base at V and 4 bases at J, leaving 19 bases unmatched. CDR1 is SGDLS and CDR2 is YYNGEE in the germline V gene. This CDR3 has 21 residues. The CDR3 reads CASSVLLRLAGGVLVSYEQYF. The CDR3, as DNA: TGTGCCAGCAGCGTACTTTTGAGACTAGCGGGAGGGGTTCTGGTTTCTTACGAGCAGTACTTC.

The chain has TRBV4-1 and TRBJ1-6, with D perhaps matching TRBD1 (5 bases). The CDR3 is made up of 16 amino acids. The V end lost 4 bases, the J end lost 2 bases, and 12 bases lay between the germline ends. The V gene's germline CDR1 is MGHRA and CDR2 YSYEKL. This CDR3 reads CASSREWGAYNSPLHF. Written as DNA, the CDR3 is TGCGCCAGCAGCCGAGAGTGGGGGGCCTATAATTCACCCCTCCACTTT.

This chain connects TRBV5-1 to TRBJ1-1; TRBD1 is a possible D gene (6 bases). Germline CDR1 and CDR2: SGHRS and YFSETQ. With 4 bases removed from V and 4 bases from J, the gap between germline ends came to 23 bases. The CDR3 is 17 residues long. The CDR3 loop is CASSPPGGGGPGTEAFF. Here the CDR3 DNA reads TGCGCCAGCAGCCCCCCAGGAGGGGGGGGTCCGGGCACTGAAGCTTTCTTT.

A word on this clone: The sample contains more than one DNA sequence encoding this CDR3. The V gene is TRBV21-1, the J gene TRBJ2-5; the table's TRBD1 call for D was not verified on the DNA. TRBV21-1 is marked as a pseudogene. This CDR3 region has 17 residues. This chain's CDR3 is CASSKVRPGHLEETQYF. As DNA, the CDR3 is TGTGCCAGCAGCAAAGTTAGGCCGGGACATCTGGAGGAGACCCAGTACTTC.

The V gene is TRBV4-3, the J gene TRBJ2-2; perhaps TRBD2 as D (6 bases). The CDR3 is 18 amino acids. Germline V lookup: CDR1 LGHNA, CDR2 YSLEER. The V end was cut by 0 bases, the J end by 5 bases, with 19 bases between. The CDR3 DNA is TGCGCCAGCAGCCAAGATTCGGACGGTGCAGGGAGGACCGGGGAGCTGTTTTTT. It yields the protein CASSQDSDGAGRTGELFF.